Below, 13 T cell receptor beta chains from the same sample are listed, as sequenced in a study of cytomegalovirus exposure and HLA in healthy donors. Produced via immunoSEQ multiplex PCR; TCRdb's table is partial and in-frame only. The data show 95,000 to 150,000 clones, roughly 95% seen once. The specimen sequenced was PBMCs. These receptors were collected from a man between 18 and 29 years old in good health and CMV-seronegative.

This clone was found once. This rearrangement joins TRBV18 to TRBJ2-7, with a tentative D call TRBD1 (6 bases). The V end was cut by 2 bases, the J end by 2 bases, with 19 bases between. Per the germline V gene, CDR1 is KGHSH and CDR2 is LQKENI. CDR3 length: 17 residues. In nucleotides, the CDR3 is TGTGCCAGCTCACCAATTTATTCCGGGACACAGACCTACGAGCAGTACTTC. It is translated as CASSPIYSGTQTYEQYF. The full variable domain, in which reference TRBV18 and TRBJ2-7 provide the parts outside the CDR3, is NAGVMQNPRHLVRRRGQEARLRCSPMKGHSHVYWYRQLPEEGLKFMVYLQKENIIDESGMPKERFSAEFPKEGPSILRIQQVVRGDSAAYFCASSPIYSGTQTYEQYFGPGTRLTVT.

The chain has TRBV6-1 and TRBJ2-4; 7 bases are shared with TRBD1. Looked up from germline, CDR1 is MNHNS and CDR2 is SASEGT. This CDR3 contains 14 residues. The ends lost 4 bases at V and 0 bases at J; junction bases unmatched: 0. CDR3 amino acids: CASSGTGAKNIQYF. The CDR3 bases are TGTGCCAGCAGTGGGACAGGAGCCAAAAACATTCAGTACTTC.

This chain links TRBV27 with TRBJ2-1; D is possibly TRBD2 (6 bases). The CDR3 spans 17 residues. Germline CDR1 reads MNHEY; CDR2 reads SMNVEV (reference sequence). Deletions cut 5 bases from V and 0 bases from J, with 17 bases between. Written as DNA, the CDR3 is TGTGCCAGCAGTCAGCCTCCCCTAGCGAGCTCCTACAATGAGCAGTTCTTC. Translated: CASSQPPLASSYNEQFF.

In nucleotides, the CDR3 is TGTGCCAGCAGTGCTTATTCAGGGTACTATGGCTACACCTTC. Its translation: CASSAYSGYYGYTF. The V call is TRBV25-1, the J call TRBJ1-2, with D possibly being TRBD1 (5 bases). V lost 4 bases and J lost 3, with 12 bases in between. The germline V gene has CDR1 MGHDK and CDR2 SYGVNS. This CDR3 is 14 amino acids long.

V usage is TRBV14 and J usage is TRBJ1-2, with TRBD1 identical over 7 bases. The CDR3 is 14 residues long. CDR1 and CDR2 (germline): SGHDN, FVKESK. Trimming cost V 4 bases and J 8 bases; bases outside gene matches: 10. This CDR3 is CASSLLDRRLGYTF. The DNA of the CDR3 is TGTGCCAGCAGCCTCCTGGACAGGAGACTAGGCTACACCTTC.

As DNA, the CDR3 is TGTGCCAGCAGCTTAGCGGGTGCTGGCTGGCAGCCCCAGCATTTT. Its translation is CASSLAGAGWQPQHF. The chain links TRBV11-2 to TRBJ1-5; D gene ambiguous. This CDR3 comprises 15 residues. CDR1 and CDR2 (germline): SGHAT, FQNNGV. V lost 1 base and J lost 7, with 14 bases in between.

This clone was seen once. V usage is TRBV27 and J usage is TRBJ2-7; D possibly corresponds to TRBD2 (5 bases). Germline CDR1 reads MNHEY; CDR2 reads SMNVEV (reference sequence). Between the trimmed V and J ends, which lost 2 bases and 7 bases, there was a span of 9 bases. The CDR3 sequence is 12 residues long. The CDR3 DNA is TGTGCCAGCAGTTTACCTAGCCGGGAGCAGTACTTC. It specifies CASSLPSREQYF.

This chain connects TRBV7-9 to TRBJ2-7, with 8 bases aligning to TRBD1. The germline CDR1 and CDR2 sequences are SEHNR and FQNEAQ (reference sequence). The CDR3 sequence is 14 residues long. V shed 4 bases, J shed 3 bases, and the junction held 5 bases outside the gene matches. This CDR3 reads CASSSTGGNYEQYF. The CDR3 region has the DNA TGTGCCAGCAGCTCCACAGGGGGAAACTACGAGCAGTACTTC. Full variable domain (rest looked up from reference TRBV7-9 and TRBJ2-7): DTGVSQNPRHKITKRGQNVTFRCDPISEHNRLYWYRQTLGQGPEFLTYFQNEAQLEKSRLLSDRFSAERPKGSFSTLEIQRTEQGDSAMYLCASSSTGGNYEQYFGPGTRLTVT.

This chain connects TRBV4-2 to TRBJ2-7, with a tentative D call TRBD2 (6 bases). The CDR3 is 15 residues long. The V gene lost 0 bases and the J gene lost 3 bases, with 12 bases spanning the gap. Germline assignment: CDR1 LGHNA and CDR2 YNFKEQ. The CDR3 sequence is CASSQDGPEGYEQYF. The CDR3 coding sequence is TGTGCCAGCAGCCAAGATGGCCCGGAGGGCTACGAGCAGTACTTC.

This chain joins TRBV11-2 and TRBJ2-7, with a weak D call TRBD2 (6 bases). The CDR3 runs 14 residues. Germline V gene sequence: CDR1 SGHAT, CDR2 FQNNGV. V lost 0 bases to trimming and J lost 5 bases, with 11 bases between them. The CDR3 region is CASSLELGRNEQYF. Here the CDR3 DNA reads TGTGCCAGCAGCTTAGAACTGGGGAGGAACGAGCAGTACTTC. Looking up the rest from reference TRBV11-2 and TRBJ2-7 gives the full variable domain: EAGVAQSPRYKIIEKRQSVAFWCNPISGHATLYWYQQILGQGPKLLIQFQNNGVVDDSQLPKDRFSAERLKGVDSTLKIQPAKLEDSAVYLCASSLELGRNEQYFGPGTRLTVT.

V usage is TRBV6-1 and J usage is TRBJ2-7; D is possibly TRBD2 (6 bases). CDR3 length: 15 amino acids. The ends were cut back, 3 bases at V and 4 bases at J, with 16 bases in the middle. Germline lookup yields CDR1 MNHNS and CDR2 SASEGT. The CDR3 here is CASSDRGGTPYEQYF. The CDR3, as DNA: TGTGCCAGCAGTGACCGGGGCGGGACTCCTTACGAGCAGTACTTC.

This clone was observed a single time. This chain links TRBV27 with TRBJ2-7, with TRBD2 matching 10 bases. This CDR3 contains 15 residues. With V trimmed by 5 bases and J by 6 bases, 10 bases remained unmatched. Germline V gene lookup returns CDR1 MNHEY and CDR2 SMNVEV (reference sequence). The chain's CDR3 is CASSQGTSELSEQYF. The CDR3 DNA follows: TGTGCCAGCAGTCAGGGGACTAGCGAACTTTCCGAGCAGTACTTC.

The chain combines TRBV6-5 with TRBJ2-7; 8 bases map to TRBD1. This CDR3 region has 15 residues. The germline V gene encodes CDR1 MNHEY and CDR2 SVGAGI. V trimming: 6 bases; J trimming: 4 bases; junction bases outside the gene matches: 11. This chain's CDR3 is CASSRRDRTTYEQYF. The CDR3 DNA is TGTGCCAGCAGCCGACGGGACAGGACCACTTACGAGCAGTACTTC.